The 15 T cell receptor beta chains reported below all come from one sample, sequenced in a study of cytomegalovirus exposure and HLA in healthy donors listed by TCRdb under 2017. Libraries were constructed by the immunoSEQ multiplex PCR assay. For the multiplex PCR, a mixture combining 60 forward primers for TCR Vbeta segments and 13 reverse primers for TCR Jbeta segments was used. TCRdb retrieved this table from immuneACCESS and kept in-frame rearrangements only. Not all clones are present; in checked studies, unresolved V genes account for under half, and no reason is known for the remainder. The sample yields about 200,000 clones; approximately 70% were counted once. 2.5% to 3% of the sample belongs to the ten largest clones. Sequencing was carried out using PBMCs. The source of these receptors is a man between 40 and 49 years old in good health and CMV-seropositive.

V usage is TRBV14 and J usage is TRBJ1-1; no firm D call. CDR1 and CDR2 (germline): SGHDN, FVKESK. The CDR3 is 13 amino acids. V lost 4 bases and J 3 bases, leaving 9 bases between the germline ends. CDR3 nucleotides: TGTGCCAGCAGCCGCTTTATAGACACTGAAGCTTTCTTT. Amino acids: CASSRFIDTEAFF.

This clone showed up just a few times. The rearrangement joins TRBV2 to TRBJ2-2; possibly TRBD2 for D (6 bases). CDR1 SNHLY and CDR2 FYNNEI come from the germline V gene. This CDR3 is 14 amino acids long. The V gene lost 5 bases and the J gene lost 3 bases, with 10 bases spanning the gap. For the CDR3, the DNA is TGTGCCAGCAGTCACCCGGGAGACACCGGGGAGCTGTTTTTT. Amino acids: CASSHPGDTGELFF.

The rearrangement links TRBV5-4 to TRBJ2-5; TRBD1 aligns across 9 bases. Judging by the DNA end, TRBJ2-7 fits better; the J call may be wrong. The V gene's germline CDR1 is SGHNT and CDR2 YYREEE (reference sequence). This CDR3 comprises 13 residues. CDR3 in amino acids: CASEDRGSYEQYF. For the CDR3, the DNA is TGTGCCAGCGAGGACAGGGGCTCCTACGAGCAGTACTTC.

V is TRBV7-8 and J is TRBJ1-5, with D possibly TRBD1 on 5 matching bases. Germline V gives CDR1 SGHVS, CDR2 FQNEAQ. The ends were cut back, 1 base at V and 6 bases at J, with 13 bases in the middle. The CDR3 runs 15 residues. DNA for the CDR3: TGTGCCAGCAGCTTAGGCAGGGAGGTAACTCAGCCCCAGCATTTT. This codes for CASSLGREVTQPQHF.

This chain uses TRBV9 with TRBJ2-5; TRBD1 is a possible D gene (6 bases). CDR3 size: 14 residues. Trimming left V 4 bases short and J 5 bases short, with 15 bases between. Germline V gene data show CDR1 as SGDLS and CDR2 as YYNGEE. CDR3 DNA sequence: TGTGCCAGCAGCCAGGGGAAAGGAAGGGAGACCCAGTACTTC. It encodes CASSQGKGRETQYF.

The chain combines TRBV7-2 with TRBJ1-3, with D maybe TRBD1 (6 bases). This CDR3 contains 14 residues. Trimming removed 6 bases at V and 1 base at J, with 10 bases between. The germline gives CDR1 SGHTA, CDR2 FQGNSA. The CDR3 is CASSPGVSGNTIYF. The CDR3 DNA sequence: TGTGCCAGCAGTCCAGGGGTATCTGGAAACACCATATATTTT.

The chain is built from TRBV5-1 and TRBJ2-5, with 9 bases fitting TRBD1. Germline CDR1 and CDR2: SGHRS and YFSETQ. The J segment lost 4 bases and the V segment lost 2 bases, leaving 9 bases of the junction unmatched. The CDR3 length is 16 residues. The CDR3 DNA reads as TGCGCCAGCAGCTTCGAGGGACAGGGAGGAGGAGAGACCCAGTACTTC. It encodes CASSFEGQGGGETQYF.

The chain carries TRBV19 and TRBJ1-2, with D possibly matching TRBD1 (5 bases). V was clipped by 6 bases and J by 4 bases, with 21 bases between them. There are 16 residues in the CDR3. Germline CDR1 is LNHDA and CDR2 is SQIVND (reference sequence). The CDR3 is CASRGSGPPRSYGYTF. The DNA of the CDR3 is TGTGCCAGTAGGGGATCAGGGCCTCCTCGAAGCTATGGCTACACCTTC.

The V call is TRBV18, the J call TRBJ2-7, with 7 bases aligning to TRBD1. This CDR3 contains 14 residues. CDR1 KGHSH and CDR2 LQKENI come from the germline V gene. Trimming took 4 bases from V and 3 from J; bases not matched to a gene: 6. In nucleotides, the CDR3 is TGTGCCAGCTCACTCGGGGCAGGGGGCTACGAGCAGTACTTC. Its protein is CASSLGAGGYEQYF.

The chain links TRBV9 to TRBJ1-1; 7 bases map to TRBD1. The CDR3 covers 15 residues. Germline assignment: CDR1 SGDLS and CDR2 YYNGEE. Trimming removed 1 base from V and 4 bases from J; junction bases left unmatched: 7. The CDR3 here is CASSVMAGGSTEAFF. Here the CDR3 DNA reads TGTGCCAGCAGCGTAATGGCAGGGGGAAGCACTGAAGCTTTCTTT.

The chain couples TRBV2 to TRBJ1-1; TRBD1 might be the D (5 bases). There are 15 residues in the CDR3. V was trimmed by 0 bases and J by 0 bases, leaving 8 bases between them. The germline V gene has CDR1 SNHLY and CDR2 FYNNEI. The CDR3 protein is CASSEAGVMNTEAFF. Written as DNA, the CDR3 is TGTGCCAGCAGTGAAGCAGGGGTCATGAACACTGAAGCTTTCTTT.

Note on this clone: This specimen includes other DNA sequences encoding the same CDR3. The chain has TRBV5-1 and TRBJ1-5; unclear D gene. The V gene lost 0 bases and the J gene lost 2 bases, with 9 bases spanning the gap. CDR3 length equals 15 residues. Germline V gene data show CDR1 as SGHRS and CDR2 as YFSETQ. In DNA form, the CDR3 reads TGCGCCAGCAGCTTGGCCGGGGTGGGCAATCAGCCCCAGCATTTT. Protein product: CASSLAGVGNQPQHF.

The chain joins TRBV6-5 to TRBJ2-7, with 9 bases that match TRBD1. J was trimmed by 2 bases and V by 0 bases; bases with no gene match: 5. Germline-derived CDR1 and CDR2 are MNHEY and SVGAGI. The CDR3 length is 16 residues. The CDR3 nucleotides read TGTGCCAGCAGTTACTCGACAACAGGGGGCCCCTACGAGCAGTACTTC. It specifies CASSYSTTGGPYEQYF.

Only a few counts were recorded for this clone. V gene TRBV14 combines with J gene TRBJ1-3; D is uncertain. This CDR3 is 16 amino acids long. Germline lookup yields CDR1 SGHDN and CDR2 FVKESK. V lost 3 bases and J lost 0, with 12 bases in between. The CDR3 bases are TGTGCCAGCAGCCACCAGCGAGGGAGCTCTGGAAACACCATATATTTT. This encodes CASSHQRGSSGNTIYF. Looking up the rest from reference TRBV14 and TRBJ1-3 gives the full variable domain: EAGVTQFPSHSVIEKGQTVTLRCDPISGHDNLYWYRRVMGKEIKFLLHFVKESKQDESGMPNNRFLAERTGGTYSTLKVQPAELEDSGVYFCASSHQRGSSGNTIYFGEGSWLTVV.

This clone was seen a single time. The rearrangement uses TRBV9 and TRBJ1-5; no definite D call. Trimming removed 3 bases from V and 7 bases from J, with 8 bases in between. The CDR3 sequence is 12 residues long. CDR1 and CDR2 from the germline V gene are SGDLS and YYNGEE. CDR3 nucleotides: TGTGCCAGCAGCGGTAGGCGGCAGCCCCAGCATTTT. Its translation: CASSGRRQPQHF.